The next 12 T cell receptor beta chains were all read from a single sample in a study of blood T cell repertoires in COVID-19. Method: immunoSEQ multiplex PCR; TCRdb's copy keeps in-frame clones and lacks some. The profile shows roughly 250,000 clones, approximately 87% of them singletons. The sample consisted of peripheral blood. All receptors come from a woman aged 30 to 39 with COVID-19, enrolled during active disease.

The chain employs TRBV28 and TRBJ2-1, with TRBD2 identical over 13 bases. Germline-derived CDR1 and CDR2 are MDHEN and SYDVKM. The CDR3 contains 16 residues. With 5 bases clipped from V and 5 bases from J, the junction kept 6 bases outside the gene matches. The CDR3 region is CASSRTSGGHHNEQFF. The CDR3 DNA reads as TGTGCCAGCAGTCGGACTAGCGGGGGCCATCACAATGAGCAGTTCTTC.

J is TRBJ1-3 and V is TRBV11-2; no clear D. Germline assignment: CDR1 SGHAT and CDR2 FQNNGV. The V end lost 2 bases, the J end lost 4 bases, and 18 bases lay between the germline ends. The CDR3 contains 17 residues. DNA of the CDR3: TGTGCCAGCAGCTTATCGGGTCCCCGATACCTCGGAAACACCATATATTTT. Translated: CASSLSGPRYLGNTIYF.

This clone was counted a single time. The chain combines TRBV12-3 or TRBV12-4 with TRBJ1-2; D is perhaps TRBD1 (6 bases). The germline V and J ends were trimmed by 3 bases and 3 bases, with 8 bases remaining between them. The CDR3 totals 13 residues. The CDR3 DNA reads TGTGCCAGCAGTTTGACAGGTTACTATGGCTACACCTTC. Amino acids: CASSLTGYYGYTF.

The rearrangement joins TRBV18 to TRBJ2-7, with 9 bases identical to TRBD2. V shed 2 bases, J shed 6 bases, and the junction held 11 bases outside the gene matches. The CDR3 totals 16 residues. CDR1 and CDR2 from the germline V gene are KGHSH and LQKENI. The CDR3 is CASSPGQRGALGEQYF. DNA for the CDR3: TGTGCCAGCTCACCAGGGCAGCGGGGGGCCCTTGGCGAGCAGTACTTC. Supplemented by reference TRBV18 and TRBJ2-7, the full variable domain reads NAGVMQNPRHLVRRRGQEARLRCSPMKGHSHVYWYRQLPEEGLKFMVYLQKENIIDESGMPKERFSAEFPKEGPSILRIQQVVRGDSAAYFCASSPGQRGALGEQYFGPGTRLTVT.

V and J are TRBV6-5 and TRBJ2-2; D possibly corresponds to TRBD2 (6 bases). The germline V gene has CDR1 MNHEY and CDR2 SVGAGI. This CDR3 has 13 residues. Trimming removed 8 bases at V and 5 bases at J, with 12 bases between. CDR3 region: CASGLRGTGELFF. CDR3 in DNA: TGTGCCAGCGGACTACGGGGAACCGGGGAGCTGTTTTTT.

V usage is TRBV5-1 and J usage is TRBJ1-1, with a weak D call TRBD1 (5 bases). The CDR3 runs to 14 residues. V lost 2 bases to trimming and J lost 7 bases, with 15 bases between them. Germline CDR1 reads SGHRS; CDR2 reads YFSETQ. As DNA, the CDR3 is TGCGCCAGCAGCTTCGGGGGTACTCGGGGTGAAGCTTTCTTT. Protein: CASSFGGTRGEAFF.

On this clone itself: No conserved phenylalanine or tryptophan ends this CDR3, so it is likely a read error. Because the CDR3's place on the DNA is in doubt, the DNA is left out and the CDR3 is given as listed by TCRdb. The V gene is TRBV5-8, the J gene TRBJ2-7; the table's TRBD2 call for D was not verified on the DNA. Germline CDR1 SGHTS, CDR2 YDEGEE. The CDR3 sequence runs 11 residues, both termini included. CDR3 region: CASSLRGEHLL.

This sequence joins TRBV3-1 (or the pseudogene TRBV3-2) and TRBJ2-5; 10 nucleotides align to TRBD2. V lost 5 bases, J lost 0 bases, and 3 bases stayed unmatched. The germline V gene has CDR1 LGHDT and CDR2 YNNKEL (reference sequence). This CDR3 has 15 residues. The CDR3 region is CASSNSGGYQETQYF. In nucleotides, the CDR3 is TGTGCCAGCAGCAATAGCGGGGGGTACCAAGAGACCCAGTACTTC.

The table lists this clone with a few counts. For the CDR3, the DNA is TGTGCCAGCAGCGTACTAGGTCCCGGGGAGCTGTTTTTT. Its protein is CASSVLGPGELFF. This rearrangement joins TRBV9 to TRBJ2-2; D is unclear. The germline gives CDR1 SGDLS, CDR2 YYNGEE. Trimming removed 1 base from V and 6 bases from J, with 7 bases in between. This CDR3 is 13 amino acids long.

The chain links TRBV11-2 to TRBJ2-7; 10 bases are shared with TRBD1. Germline CDR1 SGHAT, CDR2 FQNNGV. After removal of 5 bases from V and 5 bases from J, the junction contained 15 bases not matched to a gene. The CDR3 spans 17 residues. The CDR3 loop is CASSPPFRDRGWDEQYF. The CDR3 DNA is TGTGCCAGCAGCCCACCATTCCGGGACAGGGGTTGGGACGAGCAGTACTTC.

The CDR3 DNA is TGTGCCAGCAGTTACGGGCATATGGGGGGATTAACGGGCTACACCTTC. Its protein product is CASSYGHMGGLTGYTF. The chain is built from TRBV6-5 and TRBJ1-2; TRBD1 might be the D (5 bases). CDR3 length equals 16 residues. Trimming took 2 bases from V and 8 from J, leaving 21 bases between them. Germline V gene data show CDR1 as MNHEY and CDR2 as SVGAGI.

This chain connects TRBV19 to TRBJ1-5; D is uncertain. There are 14 residues in the CDR3. V was clipped by 2 bases and J by 5 bases, with 10 bases between them. CDR1 is LNHDA and CDR2 is SQIVND in the germline V gene (reference sequence). CDR3 DNA: TGTGCCAGTAGTATATCGGGTGAGGATCAGCCCCAGCATTTT. It is translated as CASSISGEDQPQHF. The whole variable domain, filled in from reference TRBV19 and TRBJ1-5, reads DGGITQSPKYLFRKEGQNVTLSCEQNLNHDAMYWYRQDPGQGLRLIYYSQIVNDFQKGDIAEGYSVSREKKESFPLTVTSAQKNPTAFYLCASSISGEDQPQHFGDGTRLSIL.